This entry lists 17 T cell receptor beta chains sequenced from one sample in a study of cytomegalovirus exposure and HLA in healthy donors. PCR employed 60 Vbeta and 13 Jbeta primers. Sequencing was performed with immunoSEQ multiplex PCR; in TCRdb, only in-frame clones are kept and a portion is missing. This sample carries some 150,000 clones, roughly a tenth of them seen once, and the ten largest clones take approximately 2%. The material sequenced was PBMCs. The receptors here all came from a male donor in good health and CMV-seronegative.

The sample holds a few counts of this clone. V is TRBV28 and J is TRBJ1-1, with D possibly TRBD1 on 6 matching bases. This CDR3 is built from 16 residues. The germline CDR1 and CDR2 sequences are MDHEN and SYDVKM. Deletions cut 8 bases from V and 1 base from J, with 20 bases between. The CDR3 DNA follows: TGTGCCAGCCGCCGGGGGGCGCCTGGGGGGAACACTGAAGCTTTCTTT. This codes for CASRRGAPGGNTEAFF.

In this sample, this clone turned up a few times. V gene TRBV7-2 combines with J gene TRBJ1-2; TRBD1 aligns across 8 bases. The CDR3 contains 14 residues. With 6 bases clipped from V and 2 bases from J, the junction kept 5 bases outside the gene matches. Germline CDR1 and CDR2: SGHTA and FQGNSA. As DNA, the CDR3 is TGTGCCAGCAGTTCAGGGGGCTCGAACTATGGCTACACCTTC. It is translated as CASSSGGSNYGYTF.

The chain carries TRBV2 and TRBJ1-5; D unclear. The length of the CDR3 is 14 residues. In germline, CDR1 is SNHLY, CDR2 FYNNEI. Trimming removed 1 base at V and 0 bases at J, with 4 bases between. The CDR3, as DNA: TGTGCCAGCAGTGAAGGCGATAGCAATCAGCCCCAGCATTTT. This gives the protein CASSEGDSNQPQHF.

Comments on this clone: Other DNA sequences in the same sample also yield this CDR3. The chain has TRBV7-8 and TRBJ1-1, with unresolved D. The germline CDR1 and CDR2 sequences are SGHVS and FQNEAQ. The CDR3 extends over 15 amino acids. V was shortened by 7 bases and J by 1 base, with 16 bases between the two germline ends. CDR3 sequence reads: CASMPWVGGNTEAFF. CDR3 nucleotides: TGTGCCAGCATGCCATGGGTCGGAGGGAACACTGAAGCTTTCTTT.

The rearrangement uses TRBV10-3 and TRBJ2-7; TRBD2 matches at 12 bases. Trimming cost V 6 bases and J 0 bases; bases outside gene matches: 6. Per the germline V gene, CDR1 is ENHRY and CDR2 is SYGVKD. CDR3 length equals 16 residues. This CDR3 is CAIRSGLAGSSYEQYF. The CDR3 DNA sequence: TGTGCCATCAGATCAGGACTAGCGGGAAGCTCCTACGAGCAGTACTTC.

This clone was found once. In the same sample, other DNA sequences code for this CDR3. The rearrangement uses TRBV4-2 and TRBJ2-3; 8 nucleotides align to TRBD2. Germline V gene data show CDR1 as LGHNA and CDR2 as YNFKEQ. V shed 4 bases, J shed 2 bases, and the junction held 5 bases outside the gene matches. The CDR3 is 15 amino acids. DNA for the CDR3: TGTGCCAGCAGCCGGACTAGCTCACTCACAGATACGCAGTATTTT. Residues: CASSRTSSLTDTQYF.

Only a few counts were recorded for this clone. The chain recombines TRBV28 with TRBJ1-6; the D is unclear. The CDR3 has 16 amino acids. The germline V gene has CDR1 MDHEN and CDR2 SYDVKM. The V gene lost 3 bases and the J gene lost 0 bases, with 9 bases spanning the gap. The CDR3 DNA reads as TGTGCCAGCAGTTTCTATCGGAGCTCCTATAATTCACCCCTCCACTTT. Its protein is CASSFYRSSYNSPLHF.

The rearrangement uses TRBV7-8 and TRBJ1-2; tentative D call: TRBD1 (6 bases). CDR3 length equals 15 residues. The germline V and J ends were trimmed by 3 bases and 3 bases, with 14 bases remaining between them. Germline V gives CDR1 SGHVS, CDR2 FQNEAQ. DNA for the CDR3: TGTGCCAGCAGCTTCCGCCGTCAGGGGCACTATGGCTACACCTTC. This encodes CASSFRRQGHYGYTF. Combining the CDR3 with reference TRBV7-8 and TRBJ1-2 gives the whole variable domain GAGVSQSPRYKVAKRGQDVALRCDPISGHVSLFWYQQALGQGPEFLTYFQNEAQLDKSGLPSDRFFAERPEGSVSTLKIQRTQQEDSAVYLCASSFRRQGHYGYTFGSGTRLTVV.

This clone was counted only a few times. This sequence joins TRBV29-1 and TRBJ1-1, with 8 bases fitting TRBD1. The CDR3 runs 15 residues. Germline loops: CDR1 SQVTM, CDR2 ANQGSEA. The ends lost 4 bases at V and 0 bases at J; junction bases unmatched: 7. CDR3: CSVVRDRSMNTEAFF. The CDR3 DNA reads TGCAGCGTTGTCCGGGACAGGAGTATGAACACTGAAGCTTTCTTT.

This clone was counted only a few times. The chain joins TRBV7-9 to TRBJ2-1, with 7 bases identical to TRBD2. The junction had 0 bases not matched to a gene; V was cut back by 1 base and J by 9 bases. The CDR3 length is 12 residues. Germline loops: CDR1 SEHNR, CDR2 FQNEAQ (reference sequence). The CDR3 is CASSLGEGEQFF. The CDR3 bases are TGTGCCAGCAGCTTAGGGGAGGGTGAGCAGTTCTTC.

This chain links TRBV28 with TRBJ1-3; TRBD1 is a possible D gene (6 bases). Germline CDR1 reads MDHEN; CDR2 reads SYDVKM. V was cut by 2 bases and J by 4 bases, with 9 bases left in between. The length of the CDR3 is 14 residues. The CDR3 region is CASSLTGTGNTIYF. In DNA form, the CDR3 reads TGTGCCAGCAGTTTAACAGGGACGGGAAACACCATATATTTT. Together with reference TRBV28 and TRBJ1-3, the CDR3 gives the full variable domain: DVKVTQSSRYLVKRTGEKVFLECVQDMDHENMFWYRQDPGLGLRLIYFSYDVKMKEKGDIPEGYSVSREKKERFSLILESASTNQTSMYLCASSLTGTGNTIYFGEGSWLTVV.

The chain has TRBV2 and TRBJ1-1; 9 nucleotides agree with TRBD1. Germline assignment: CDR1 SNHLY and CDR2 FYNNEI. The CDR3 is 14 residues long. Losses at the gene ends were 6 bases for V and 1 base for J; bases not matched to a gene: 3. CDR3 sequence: CASSLQGANTEAFF. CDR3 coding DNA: TGTGCCAGCAGCCTACAGGGGGCGAACACTGAAGCTTTCTTT.

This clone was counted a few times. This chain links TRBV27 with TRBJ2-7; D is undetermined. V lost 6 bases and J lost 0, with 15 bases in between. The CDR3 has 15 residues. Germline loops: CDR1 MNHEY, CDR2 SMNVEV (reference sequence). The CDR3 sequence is CASSVRDKSSYEQYF. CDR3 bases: TGTGCCAGCAGCGTAAGAGACAAAAGCTCCTACGAGCAGTACTTC.

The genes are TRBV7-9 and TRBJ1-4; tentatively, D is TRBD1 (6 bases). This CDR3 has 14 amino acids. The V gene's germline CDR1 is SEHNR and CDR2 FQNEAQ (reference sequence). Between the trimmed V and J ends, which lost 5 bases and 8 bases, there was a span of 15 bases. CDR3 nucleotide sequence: TGTGCCAGCAGCCTCGCAGGGGATGAGGAAAAACTGTTTTTT. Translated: CASSLAGDEEKLFF.

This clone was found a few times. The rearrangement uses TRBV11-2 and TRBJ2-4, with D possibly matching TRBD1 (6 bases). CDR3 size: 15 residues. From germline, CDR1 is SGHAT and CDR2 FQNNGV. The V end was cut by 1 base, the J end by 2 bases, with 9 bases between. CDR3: CASSLGQGPKNIQYF. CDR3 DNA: TGTGCCAGCAGCTTAGGTCAGGGGCCCAAAAACATTCAGTACTTC.

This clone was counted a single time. Written as DNA, the CDR3 is TGTGCCAGCAGCCCCCGGTGGGATACGCAGTATTTT. Its protein is CASSPRWDTQYF. The chain couples TRBV2 to TRBJ2-3; D gene ambiguous. Germline assignment: CDR1 SNHLY and CDR2 FYNNEI. The germline V and J ends were trimmed by 6 bases and 6 bases, with 10 bases remaining between them. The length of the CDR3 is 12 residues.

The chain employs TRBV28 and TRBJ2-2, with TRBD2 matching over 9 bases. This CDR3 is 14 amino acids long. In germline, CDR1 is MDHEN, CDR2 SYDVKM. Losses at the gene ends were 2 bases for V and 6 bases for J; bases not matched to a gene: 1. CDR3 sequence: CASSLAGGPGELFF. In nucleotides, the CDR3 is TGTGCCAGCAGTTTAGCGGGAGGGCCCGGGGAGCTGTTTTTT.